The T cell receptor (beta chain) described here comes from a study of beta chain features in type 1 diabetes. Study observations and caveats: There was a moderate but significant shortening of TCRB CDR3s in all four CD4+ subsets of Type 1 diabetes patients.

With regard to this clone: As yet, its antigen is unknown.

Expressed TCRB transcripts were sequenced because the entire RNA isolate underwent reverse transcription. The protocol was immunoSEQ multiplex PCR, while the TCRdb copy is restricted to in-frame clones and leaves out a portion. The top ten hold around 0.0099% of the sample, which has 350,000 to 450,000 clones, around 12% seen once. The CDR3 is 16 residues long. V trimming: 4 bases; J trimming: 2 bases; junction bases outside the gene matches: 10. Germline assignment: CDR1 MDHEN and CDR2 SYDVKM. The chain carries TRBV28 and TRBJ1-2, with 7 bases that match TRBD1. This sequence was found in a young woman with type 1 diabetes. Sequencing input: naive CD4+ T cells from blood. CDR3 region: CASSSPDRWGNYGYTF. CDR3 coding DNA: TGTGCCAGCAGTTCACCGGACAGGTGGGGGAACTATGGCTACACCTTC.